One sample yielded the 18 T cell receptor beta chains listed below, sequenced in a study of blood T cell repertoires in COVID-19. The protocol was immunoSEQ multiplex PCR, while the TCRdb copy is restricted to in-frame clones and leaves out a portion. Here the sample spans 200,000 or so clones, about nine tenths being singletons. The sequenced sample consisted of PBMCs or T cells enriched from blood (not recorded which). All receptors come from a woman in her thirties or forties with acute COVID-19.

The chain couples TRBV28 to TRBJ1-5, with D possibly being TRBD1 (5 bases). Germline values: CDR1 MDHEN, CDR2 SYDVKM. Trimming left V 10 bases short and J 9 bases short, with 22 bases between. CDR3 length: 14 amino acids. DNA for the CDR3: TGTGCCAACTCCCCCACCCGGGAGAGGGGGCCCCAGCATTTT. Translating gives CANSPTRERGPQHF.

The genes are TRBV19 and TRBJ1-5; D perhaps matches TRBD1 (5 bases). Germline loops: CDR1 LNHDA, CDR2 SQIVND (reference sequence). The V gene lost 1 base and the J gene lost 4 bases, with 11 bases spanning the gap. The CDR3 sequence is 15 residues long. CDR3 region: CASSIGDSWNQPQHF. CDR3 sequence (DNA): TGTGCCAGTAGTATAGGAGACAGCTGGAATCAGCCCCAGCATTTT.

This chain uses TRBV15 with TRBJ1-3; D is possibly TRBD1 (5 bases). CDR3 length equals 18 residues. CDR1 LNHNV and CDR2 YYDKDF come from the germline V gene (reference sequence). Trimming took 0 bases from V and 0 from J, leaving 15 bases between them. The CDR3 DNA sequence: TGTGCCACCAGCAGAGATCGGGGGGTAAGCCTCTCTGGAAACACCATATATTTT. Its translation: CATSRDRGVSLSGNTIYF.

This clone was seen a single time. The rearrangement joins TRBV7-2 to TRBJ1-2, with a possible D match to TRBD1 (5 bases). Trimming took 5 bases from V and 7 from J, leaving 14 bases between them. CDR3 length: 13 residues. Germline assignment: CDR1 SGHTA and CDR2 FQGNSA. The CDR3 sequence: CASSRIQGGGYTF. CDR3 DNA sequence: TGTGCCAGCAGCCGTATTCAGGGTGGTGGCTACACCTTC.

This clone was observed a few times. This chain links TRBV6-2 or TRBV6-3 with TRBJ2-7; D is undetermined. Germline CDR1 MNHEY, CDR2 SVGEGT. This CDR3 contains 14 residues. V gave up 2 bases and J gave up 5 bases, with 13 bases separating them. CDR3 bases: TGTGCCAGCAGTTACGAGGAAGGATCCCACGAGCAGTACTTC. Its translation: CASSYEEGSHEQYF.

This chain joins TRBV6-5 and TRBJ1-5, with 10 nucleotides matching TRBD1. Unmatched junction bases numbered 6, after V lost 6 bases and J lost 4 bases. Germline V CDR1 and CDR2: MNHEY, SVGAGI. The CDR3 runs 15 residues. In nucleotides, the CDR3 is TGTGCCAGCAGAGGACAGGGGGGACATAATCAGCCCCAGCATTTT. This encodes CASRGQGGHNQPQHF.

The V gene is TRBV5-4, the J gene TRBJ1-4; D is possibly TRBD1 (5 bases). CDR3 size: 15 residues. The germline V gene encodes CDR1 SGHNT and CDR2 YYREEE (reference sequence). Trimming removed 1 base at V and 7 bases at J, with 14 bases between. This chain's CDR3 is CASSLSAGTGEKLFF. The CDR3 region has the DNA TGTGCCAGCAGCTTGTCGGCAGGGACTGGTGAAAAACTGTTTTTT.

In its sample, this clone was seen a few times. This sequence joins TRBV29-1 and TRBJ1-1, with 11 bases matching TRBD1. Trimming removed 4 bases from V and 5 bases from J; junction bases left unmatched: 3. CDR1 SQVTM and CDR2 ANQGSEA come from the germline V gene. The CDR3 has 13 residues. CDR3 coding DNA: TGCAGCGTTGCTGGACAGGGGGCTACTGAAGCTTTCTTT. Protein product: CSVAGQGATEAFF.

V and J are TRBV7-2 and TRBJ2-1; TRBD2 matches at 11 bases. From germline, CDR1 is SGHTA and CDR2 FQGNSA. Trimming at V came to 5 bases and at J to 5 bases, leaving 11 bases not matched to a gene. The CDR3 totals 17 residues. Here the CDR3 DNA reads TGTGCCAGCAGCCACCTCGGGGGACTAGCGGCCAACAATGAGCAGTTCTTC. It is translated as CASSHLGGLAANNEQFF.

Details on this clone: Relative to the germline gene, one junction end is altered; a read error may explain this. This rearrangement joins TRBV5-1 to TRBJ2-5; D is unresolved. Per the germline V gene, CDR1 is SGHRS and CDR2 is YFSETQ. The CDR3 sequence is 12 residues long. The CDR3 here is CASQSPGESQYF. CDR3 DNA sequence: TGCGCCAGCCAATCCCCGGGTGAGAGCCAGTACTTC.

This clone was observed a few times. The chain is built from TRBV19 and TRBJ2-7, with 7 bases lining up with TRBD1. With V trimmed by 5 bases and J by 4 bases, 5 bases remained unmatched. The CDR3 length is 13 residues. Germline assignment: CDR1 LNHDA and CDR2 SQIVND (reference sequence). The CDR3 nucleotides read TGTGCCAGTAGTCCCGGGACAGTGTACGAGCAGTACTTC. As protein: CASSPGTVYEQYF. The whole variable domain, remainder taken from reference TRBV19 and TRBJ2-7, is DGGITQSPKYLFRKEGQNVTLSCEQNLNHDAMYWYRQDPGQGLRLIYYSQIVNDFQKGDIAEGYSVSREKKESFPLTVTSAQKNPTAFYLCASSPGTVYEQYFGPGTRLTVT.

J is TRBJ1-4 and V is TRBV5-1; D ambiguous. Germline V lookup: CDR1 SGHRS, CDR2 YFSETQ. The CDR3 totals 15 residues. V lost 0 bases and J 2 bases, leaving 8 bases between the germline ends. The CDR3 DNA follows: TGCGCCAGCAGCTTGGGGGAGGTCACTAATGAAAAACTGTTTTTT. Translation gives CASSLGEVTNEKLFF.

The chain recombines TRBV7-8 with TRBJ1-5; 9 positions match TRBD1. This CDR3 region has 17 residues. The V gene end was trimmed by 5 bases and the J gene end by 3 bases; junction bases not matched to a gene: 11. Germline V gene data show CDR1 as SGHVS and CDR2 as FQNEAQ. The CDR3 is CASSARGQGQYNQPQHF. Here the CDR3 DNA reads TGTGCCAGCAGCGCCCGAGGACAGGGGCAGTACAATCAGCCCCAGCATTTT.

CDR3 in amino acids: CASRDRAGEKLFF. The CDR3 coding sequence is TGTGCCAGCAGGGACAGGGCTGGTGAAAAACTGTTTTTT. V gene TRBV6-5 combines with J gene TRBJ1-4, with 8 bases fitting TRBD1. J gave up 7 bases and V 6 bases, and 4 bases lay outside the gene matches. The CDR3 has 13 residues. The V gene's germline CDR1 is MNHEY and CDR2 SVGAGI.

The chain joins TRBV7-6 to TRBJ2-3; 11 bases are shared with TRBD2. The J segment lost 4 bases and the V segment lost 1 base, leaving 7 bases of the junction unmatched. This CDR3 contains 17 residues. CDR1 SGHVS and CDR2 FNYEAQ come from the germline V gene. The CDR3 DNA reads as TGTGCCAGCAGCTTAGGGCCTACTAGCGGGGGCGCAGATACGCAGTATTTT. As protein: CASSLGPTSGGADTQYF.

The V gene is TRBV28, the J gene TRBJ1-5, with unresolved D. CDR3 length: 12 amino acids. V lost 1 base and J lost 6, with 4 bases in between. Per the germline V gene, CDR1 is MDHEN and CDR2 is SYDVKM. The CDR3 sequence is CASSLSGQPQHF. The DNA for the CDR3 is TGTGCCAGCAGTTTATCGGGTCAGCCCCAGCATTTT.

V and J are TRBV29-1 and TRBJ1-1, with unresolved D. Germline values: CDR1 SQVTM, CDR2 ANQGSEA. The CDR3 consists of 12 residues. The V end lost 0 bases, the J end lost 5 bases, and 7 bases lay between the germline ends. The CDR3 loop reads CSVEDPGTEAFF. DNA for the CDR3: TGCAGCGTTGAAGATCCGGGTACTGAAGCTTTCTTT. Complete variable domain (other parts from reference TRBV29-1 and TRBJ1-1): SAVISQKPSRDICQRGTSLTIQCQVDSQVTMMFWYRQQPGQSLTLIATANQGSEATYESGFVIDKFPISRPNLTFSTLTVSNMSPEDSSIYLCSVEDPGTEAFFGQGTRLTVV.

This rearrangement joins TRBV7-2 to TRBJ2-2; TRBD1 matches at 8 bases. The CDR3 runs 16 residues. V shed 3 bases and J 5 bases; nucleotides not matched to a gene: 8. The germline gives CDR1 SGHTA, CDR2 FQGNSA. The CDR3 DNA is TGTGCCAGCAGCTTCGGGACAGGAGGGAGGACCGGGGAGCTGTTTTTT. Its protein product is CASSFGTGGRTGELFF.